This T cell receptor (beta chain) was identified in a study of T cells in localized non-small cell lung cancer. Measured with immunoSEQ multiplex PCR; TCRdb has only the in-frame clones, and not every one. This table holds about 78,000 clones, 80% to 90% found once. The material was peripheral blood, obtained before any cancer treatment. This receptor was taken from a man aged 35-69 years with stage I lung adenocarcinoma.

CDR3 loop: CASSLGQGAAGANVLTF. CDR3 nucleotides: TGTGCCAGCAGTTTGGGACAGGGGGCGGCCGGGGCCAACGTCCTGACTTTC. This chain connects TRBV27 to TRBJ2-6; TRBD1 matches at 12 bases. The V and J ends lost 3 bases and 4 bases, in that order; junction bases with no gene match: 4. The CDR3 has 17 residues. Looked up from germline, CDR1 is MNHEY and CDR2 is SMNVEV (reference sequence).